This T cell receptor beta chain is from a study of blood T cells in healthy people across ages. The study's findings and limits: Naive and antigen-experienced cells could not be conclusively compared, given unsorted PBMCs.

No fewer than 6 million PBMCs went into each sample. Total RNA was isolated from each sample in quantities of at least 6 micrograms. In regard to this clonotype: Its antigen is unknown.

Trimming cost V 6 bases and J 3 bases, with 16 bases left between them. Germline V CDR1 and CDR2: KGHSH, LQKENI. This CDR3 is 15 amino acids long. Using a J-beta primer mix together with a sample-barcoded 5' primer, a second PCR was run for about 7 to 12 cycles. A 12-random-nucleotide template-switch adaptor tagged each cDNA molecule. TCRdb fed the 5' RACE reads into MiXCR, producing one record per CDR3 protein. The sample lists 1,800,000 or so distinct CDR3 sequences, roughly two fifths occurring once. The chain carries TRBV18 and TRBJ2-3, with a possible D match to TRBD1 (6 bases). Sequencing input: blood. The receptor was derived from a human donor in good health. The CDR3 bases are TGTGCCAGCTCGCCCGGGACATGGGAAACAGATACGCAGTATTTT. Protein sequence: CASSPGTWETDTQYF. Together with reference TRBV18 and TRBJ2-3, the CDR3 gives the full variable domain: NAGVMQNPRHLVRRRGQEARLRCSPMKGHSHVYWYRQLPEEGLKFMVYLQKENIIDESGMPKERFSAEFPKEGPSILRIQQVVRGDSAAYFCASSPGTWETDTQYFGPGTRLTVL.